The 14 T cell receptor beta chains presented below share a single source sample, sequenced in a study of CD8+ T cells in alopecia areata. Following RNA extraction, reverse transcription yielded cDNA that acted as the sequencing template. Clones were read by immunoSEQ multiplex PCR, and TCRdb kept only the in-frame ones, dropping some. Among under 150,000 clones listed, less than 65% were seen once. Specimen: CD8+ T cells sorted from blood. The receptor source for this set is a human donor in good health.

This chain connects TRBV14 to TRBJ2-7; D unresolved. The germline V gene encodes CDR1 SGHDN and CDR2 FVKESK. V lost 0 bases to trimming and J lost 0 bases, with 6 bases between them. The CDR3 has 14 residues. The CDR3 nucleotides are TGTGCCAGCAGCCAAGAGATGGACTCCTACGAGCAGTACTTC. This gives the protein CASSQEMDSYEQYF. Drawing the rest from reference TRBV14 and TRBJ2-7, the complete variable domain is EAGVTQFPSHSVIEKGQTVTLRCDPISGHDNLYWYRRVMGKEIKFLLHFVKESKQDESGMPNNRFLAERTGGTYSTLKVQPAELEDSGVYFCASSQEMDSYEQYFGPGTRLTVT.

V usage is TRBV7-8 and J usage is TRBJ1-1; possibly TRBD1 for D (5 bases). The germline V gene has CDR1 SGHVS and CDR2 FQNEAQ. V dropped 1 base and J dropped 0 bases, with 6 bases sitting between them. CDR3 length: 14 amino acids. CDR3 protein: CASSLGGVNTEAFF. Here the CDR3 DNA reads TGTGCCAGCAGCTTAGGGGGGGTGAACACTGAAGCTTTCTTT.

The V gene is TRBV30, the J gene TRBJ1-1; D is undetermined. The CDR3 consists of 15 residues. Trimming took 1 base from V and 1 from J, leaving 13 bases between them. The V gene's germline CDR1 is GTSNPN and CDR2 SVGIG (reference sequence). In nucleotides, the CDR3 is TGTGCCTGGAGTGCGACTCCCGGGTCGAACACTGAAGCTTTCTTT. Translation gives CAWSATPGSNTEAFF.

In its sample, this clone was seen a few times. The chain uses TRBV5-1 and TRBJ1-2; tentative D call: TRBD1 (6 bases). Trimming cost V 8 bases and J 1 base, with 9 bases left between them. The CDR3 consists of 12 residues. Germline V gene lookup returns CDR1 SGHRS and CDR2 YFSETQ. The CDR3, as DNA: TGCGCCAGTCAGGGGAATAACTATGGCTACACCTTC. Residues: CASQGNNYGYTF.

This chain uses TRBV5-4 with TRBJ2-3, with D unclear. Per the germline V gene, CDR1 is SGHNT and CDR2 is YYREEE (reference sequence). Trimming took 0 bases from V and 0 from J, leaving 8 bases between them. The CDR3 is 15 amino acids. The CDR3 bases are TGTGCCAGCAGCTTGGACTACCCTAGCACAGATACGCAGTATTTT. Its translation: CASSLDYPSTDTQYF.

This chain connects TRBV23-1 to TRBJ1-4; D is unclear. TRBV23-1 qualifies as an ORF whose function is uncertain. The CDR3 loop spans 18 amino acids. V lost 1 base and J 8 bases, leaving 23 bases between the germline ends. DNA for the CDR3: TGCGCCAGCAGTCAATTTCGGGTTGAAGGGCGAGAGGACGAAAAACTGTTTTTT. It encodes CASSQFRVEGREDEKLFF.

The gene calls are TRBV27 and TRBJ2-3; 8 bases match TRBD2. The CDR3 extends over 13 amino acids. Germline V gene data show CDR1 as MNHEY and CDR2 as SMNVEV (reference sequence). DNA for the CDR3: TGTACGGCTCGGGGGGGAGAGAAAGATACGCAGTATTTT. It encodes CTARGGEKDTQYF.

The chain recombines TRBV15 with TRBJ2-4; D perhaps matches TRBD1 (6 bases). CDR1 and CDR2 from the germline V gene are LNHNV and YYDKDF (reference sequence). Trimming stripped 5 bases from V and 0 bases from J, with 8 bases between. The CDR3 sequence is 14 residues long. The CDR3 loop is CATSGTQAKNIQYF. The CDR3 DNA sequence: TGTGCCACCAGCGGGACACAAGCCAAAAACATTCAGTACTTC.

The chain carries TRBV28 and TRBJ1-5; 8 positions match TRBD1. The germline gives CDR1 MDHEN, CDR2 SYDVKM. This CDR3 has 13 amino acids. The trim removed 4 bases at V and 4 bases at J, leaving 0 bases unmatched. CDR3 sequence: CASSWTGNQPQHF. The DNA for the CDR3 is TGTGCCAGCAGTTGGACAGGGAATCAGCCCCAGCATTTT.

The chain carries TRBV11-2 and TRBJ2-4, with D possibly called TRBD1 or TRBD2 (7 bases each). Trimming took 5 bases from V and 8 from J, leaving 19 bases between them. Germline V gives CDR1 SGHAT, CDR2 FQNNGV. CDR3 length equals 15 residues. CDR3 nucleotides: TGTGCCAGCAGCGCGGTCCAGGGGGGAGGGTACATTCAGTACTTC. Translated, it gives CASSAVQGGGYIQYF.

The chain recombines TRBV30 with TRBJ2-1; D perhaps matches TRBD2 (5 bases). CDR3 length: 16 residues. Per the germline V gene, CDR1 is GTSNPN and CDR2 is SVGIG (reference sequence). Trimming pared 1 base from V and 7 bases from J, leaving 20 bases between. CDR3 DNA sequence: TGTGCCTGGAGTGGACCTTCTGAACTAGTTTCAAATGAGCAGTTCTTC. It yields the protein CAWSGPSELVSNEQFF.

The rearrangement uses TRBV25-1 and TRBJ1-1; the D is unclear. Trimming stripped 4 bases from V and 7 bases from J, with 10 bases between. CDR1 is MGHDK, CDR2 SYGVNS, per germline. The CDR3 is 12 residues long. The CDR3 spells CASSGSHREAFF. The CDR3 coding sequence is TGTGCCAGCAGTGGATCCCACCGTGAAGCTTTCTTT.

This clone was counted a few times. This chain connects TRBV2 to TRBJ2-2, with D perhaps TRBD1 (6 bases). V dropped 7 bases and J dropped 9 bases, with 24 bases sitting between them. CDR3 length equals 16 residues. Germline V gene lookup returns CDR1 SNHLY and CDR2 FYNNEI. CDR3 sequence (DNA): TGTGCCAGCACCGGTCTTACGTACCCGACAGGCCGGGAGCTGTTTTTT. Translated: CASTGLTYPTGRELFF.

V gene TRBV9 combines with J gene TRBJ2-1; D uncertain. The CDR3 loop spans 12 amino acids. The V gene's germline CDR1 is SGDLS and CDR2 YYNGEE. Trimming removed 4 bases from V and 15 bases from J, with 17 bases in between. The CDR3 protein is CASSPDGPSLFF. In nucleotides, the CDR3 is TGTGCCAGCAGCCCCGACGGCCCATCCCTGTTCTTC.